The 8 T cell receptor beta chains below were found in one sample sequenced in a study of shared clonotypes between healthy human individuals. Profiled with immunoSEQ multiplex PCR; TCRdb holds only in-frame clones, not every one. The repertoire has about 480,000 clones, 79% of them found once; the top ten carry under 15%. Sequencing was performed on PBMCs. Every receptor here comes from a woman aged 40-49 years in good health. Some clones in this sample may be carry-over from other donors' samples.

The chain combines TRBV2 with TRBJ1-2; unclear D gene. The CDR3 spans 12 residues. Germline CDR1 is SNHLY and CDR2 is FYNNEI. The V and J ends lost 1 base and 7 bases respectively, with 7 bases between them. The DNA for the CDR3 is TGTGCCAGCAGTGAAGGATATGGTGGCTACACCTTC. Its protein product is CASSEGYGGYTF.

This clone was seen a handful of times. The chain joins TRBV28 to TRBJ1-2; the D is unclear. CDR3 length equals 11 residues. The V end lost 4 bases, the J end lost 3 bases, and 3 bases lay between the germline ends. The V gene's germline CDR1 is MDHEN and CDR2 SYDVKM. CDR3 sequence reads: CASSWDYGYTF. In nucleotides, the CDR3 is TGTGCCAGCAGTTGGGACTATGGCTACACCTTC.

The genes are TRBV12-5 and TRBJ1-2; maybe TRBD1 (6 bases). The V gene lost 2 bases and the J gene lost 0 bases, with 13 bases spanning the gap. CDR1 is LGHNT and CDR2 is FRNRAP in the germline V gene. CDR3 size: 16 residues. CDR3: CASGLSRDIPNYGYTF. The CDR3 nucleotides read TGTGCTAGTGGTTTGTCCCGGGACATCCCTAACTATGGCTACACCTTC.

This clone has more than one count but fewer than ten. This chain links TRBV30 with TRBJ2-7; D is unclear. The CDR3 spans 12 residues. CDR1 is GTSNPN, CDR2 SVGIG, per germline (reference sequence). V gave up 1 base and J gave up 2 bases, with 6 bases separating them. CDR3 in amino acids: CAWSGQAYEQYF. In nucleotides, the CDR3 is TGTGCCTGGAGTGGGCAGGCCTACGAGCAGTACTTC.

The chain is built from TRBV10-2 and TRBJ2-7; 9 bases fit TRBD1. V lost 6 bases to trimming and J lost 3 bases; unmatched junction nucleotides: 3. This CDR3 comprises 13 residues. From germline, CDR1 is WSHSY and CDR2 SAAADI. This CDR3 reads CASRTGGRYEQYF. The CDR3 DNA reads as TGCGCCAGCAGGACAGGGGGTCGCTACGAGCAGTACTTC.

The chain combines TRBV29-1 with TRBJ2-2, with 10 bases that match TRBD2. Losses at the gene ends were 6 bases for V and 0 bases for J; bases not matched to a gene: 13. Germline V CDR1 and CDR2: SQVTM, ANQGSEA. This CDR3 is built from 18 residues. CDR3 sequence: CSVSGTSARASNTGELFF. CDR3 DNA: TGCAGCGTCTCCGGGACTAGCGCTAGGGCTTCGAACACCGGGGAGCTGTTTTTT.

This chain links TRBV29-1 with TRBJ1-1; TRBD1 is a possible D gene (5 bases). The germline V gene has CDR1 SQVTM and CDR2 ANQGSEA. The CDR3 has 11 residues. V dropped 4 bases and J dropped 7 bases, with 10 bases sitting between them. CDR3 protein: CSVASGLEAFF. CDR3 coding DNA: TGCAGCGTTGCCTCGGGGCTTGAAGCTTTCTTT.

The V and J genes are TRBV6-1 and TRBJ1-1; 9 bases align to TRBD1. The trim removed 0 bases at V and 2 bases at J, leaving 7 bases unmatched. The CDR3 contains 17 residues. Germline V lookup: CDR1 MNHNS, CDR2 SASEGT. The CDR3 region has the DNA TGTGCCAGCAGTGAAGCGCTTTGGACAGGGGAAAACACTGAAGCTTTCTTT. Protein product: CASSEALWTGENTEAFF.